The next 9 T cell receptor beta chains were all read from a single sample in a study of T cell clonotyping in hematopoietic cell transplantation. Profiling relied on immunoSEQ multiplex PCR, and the TCRdb table lists in-frame clones only, not all of them. The sample shows around 11,000 clones, about half of them seen only once. This material consisted of peripheral blood mononuclear cells, taken 100 days after allogeneic stem cell transplant. The receptors shown here come from a female patient aged 45-60 years who had an allogeneic stem cell transplant from an unrelated donor, so the T cells may come from the graft donor. Some clones in this sample may be carry-over from other donors' samples.

The V call is TRBV30, the J call TRBJ1-4; D may be TRBD1 (5 bases). The CDR3 consists of 16 residues. Looked up from germline, CDR1 is GTSNPN and CDR2 is SVGIG (reference sequence). Trimming took 4 bases from V and 4 from J, leaving 19 bases between them. CDR3 in amino acids: CAWTWGRAQINEKLFF. CDR3 DNA: TGTGCCTGGACTTGGGGGAGGGCACAGATTAATGAAAAACTGTTTTTT.

This rearrangement joins TRBV10-2 to TRBJ1-2, with 7 bases fitting TRBD1. This CDR3 has 16 residues. Germline CDR1 is WSHSY and CDR2 is SAAADI. Germline trimming cut 6 bases from V and 0 bases from J; bases unmatched to any gene: 10. The CDR3 here is CASSDNKGTANYGYTF. CDR3 sequence (DNA): TGCGCCAGCAGCGACAATAAGGGGACAGCTAACTATGGCTACACCTTC.

The V and J genes are TRBV9 and TRBJ1-1; D is unclear. This CDR3 has 14 amino acids. Germline-derived CDR1 and CDR2 are SGDLS and YYNGEE. V dropped 3 bases and J dropped 4 bases, with 13 bases sitting between them. In DNA, the CDR3 is TGTGCCAGCAGCGCCGGGAATCCTGGCACTGAAGCTTTCTTT. Translating it yields CASSAGNPGTEAFF.

The V and J genes are TRBV30 and TRBJ1-2, with TRBD1 matching over 7 bases. There are 12 residues in the CDR3. In germline, CDR1 is GTSNPN, CDR2 SVGIG (reference sequence). The trim removed 5 bases at V and 5 bases at J, leaving 5 bases unmatched. The CDR3 coding sequence is TGTGCCTGGGACTTGACAGGGTATGGCTACACCTTC. Amino acid sequence: CAWDLTGYGYTF.

This clone was seen only a few times. J is TRBJ1-5 and V is TRBV30; 7 nucleotides match TRBD1. V trimming: 0 bases; J trimming: 12 bases; junction bases outside the gene matches: 8. The CDR3 is 13 residues long. CDR1 GTSNPN and CDR2 SVGIG come from the germline V gene (reference sequence). The CDR3 DNA sequence: TGTGCCTGGAGTGTATCGGGCCAGGGGGTCCAGCATTTT. It specifies CAWSVSGQGVQHF. Based on the CDR3 plus reference TRBV30 and TRBJ1-5, the full variable domain is SQTIHQWPATLVQPVGSPLSLECTVEGTSNPNLYWYRQAAGRGLQLLFYSVGIGQISSEVPQNLSASRPQDRQFILSSKKLLLSDSGFYLCAWSVSGQGVQHFGDGTRLSIL.

This sequence joins TRBV29-1 and TRBJ1-6; D ambiguous. Trimming stripped 6 bases from V and 5 bases from J, with 11 bases between. The CDR3 runs to 13 residues. CDR1 and CDR2 (germline): SQVTM, ANQGSEA. CDR3 region: CSVSDTNNSPLHF. The CDR3 nucleotides read TGCAGCGTGAGTGACACCAATAATTCACCCCTCCACTTT.

The chain has TRBV18 and TRBJ2-7; TRBD1 aligns across 7 bases. This CDR3 is 14 amino acids long. The V gene end was trimmed by 3 bases and the J gene end by 7 bases; junction bases not matched to a gene: 9. The germline gives CDR1 KGHSH, CDR2 LQKENI. As DNA, the CDR3 is TGTGCCAGCTCACCGTGGGACAGTCAGGGGGAGCAGTACTTC. Protein: CASSPWDSQGEQYF.

The CDR3 DNA reads TGTGCCAGTAGTATCATAGCGGGAGAGGCAGACAATGAGCAGTTCTTC. It translates to CASSIIAGEADNEQFF. The rearrangement joins TRBV19 to TRBJ2-1; 9 bases map to TRBD2. V shed 3 bases, J shed 5 bases, and the junction held 8 bases outside the gene matches. Looked up from germline, CDR1 is LNHDA and CDR2 is SQIVND (reference sequence). This CDR3 region has 16 residues.

This chain links TRBV6-5 with TRBJ2-3; D gene unclear. This CDR3 is 13 amino acids long. V was cut by 4 bases and J by 0 bases, with 5 bases left in between. Germline V lookup: CDR1 MNHEY, CDR2 SVGAGI. The CDR3 nucleotides are TGTGCCAGCAGTTTACAGAGCACAGATACGCAGTATTTT. This gives the protein CASSLQSTDTQYF.